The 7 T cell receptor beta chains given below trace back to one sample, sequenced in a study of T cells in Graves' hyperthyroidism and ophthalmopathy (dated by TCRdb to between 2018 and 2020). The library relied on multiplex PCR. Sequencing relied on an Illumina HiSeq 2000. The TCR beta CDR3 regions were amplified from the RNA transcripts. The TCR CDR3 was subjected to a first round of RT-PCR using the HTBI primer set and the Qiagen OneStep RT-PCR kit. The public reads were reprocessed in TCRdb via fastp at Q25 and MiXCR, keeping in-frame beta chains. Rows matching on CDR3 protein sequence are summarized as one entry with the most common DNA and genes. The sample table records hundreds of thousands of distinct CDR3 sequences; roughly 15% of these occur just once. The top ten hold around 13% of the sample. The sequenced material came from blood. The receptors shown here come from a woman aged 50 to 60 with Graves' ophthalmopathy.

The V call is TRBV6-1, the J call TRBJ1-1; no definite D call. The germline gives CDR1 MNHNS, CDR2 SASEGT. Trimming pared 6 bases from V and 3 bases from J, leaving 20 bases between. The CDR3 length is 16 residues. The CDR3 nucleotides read TGTGCCAGCAGCGTCAGGAGGGTGCGTAGTCACACTGAAGCTTTCTTT. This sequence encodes CASSVRRVRSHTEAFF.

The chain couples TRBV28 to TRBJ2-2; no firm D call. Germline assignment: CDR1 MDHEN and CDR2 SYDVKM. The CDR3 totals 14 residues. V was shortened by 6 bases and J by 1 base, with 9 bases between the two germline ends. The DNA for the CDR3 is TGTGCCAGCAGCCGACTTCTGAACACCGGGGAGCTGTTTTTT. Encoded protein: CASSRLLNTGELFF.

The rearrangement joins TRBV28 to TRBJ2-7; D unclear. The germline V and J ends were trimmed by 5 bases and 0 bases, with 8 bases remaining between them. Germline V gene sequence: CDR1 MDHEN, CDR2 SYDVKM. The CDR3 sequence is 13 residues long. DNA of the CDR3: TGTGCCAGCAGTCCTAAGTTCTCCTACGAGCAGTACTTC. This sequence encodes CASSPKFSYEQYF.

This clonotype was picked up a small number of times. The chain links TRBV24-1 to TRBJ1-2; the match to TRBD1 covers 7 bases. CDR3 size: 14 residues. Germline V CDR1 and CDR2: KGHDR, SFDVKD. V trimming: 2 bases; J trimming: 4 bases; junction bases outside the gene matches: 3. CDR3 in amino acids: CATSDSTGLYGYTF. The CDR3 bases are TGTGCCACCAGTGATTCGACAGGGCTCTATGGCTACACCTTC.

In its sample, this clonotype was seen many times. The DNA for the CDR3 is TGTGCCTGGAGTGTGCTCACATCCAATCAGCCCCAGCATTTT. Its protein product is CAWSVLTSNQPQHF. This chain links TRBV30 with TRBJ1-5; D is uncertain. The CDR3 is made up of 14 amino acids. Per the germline V gene, CDR1 is GTSNPN and CDR2 is SVGIG (reference sequence). Trimming shortened V by 0 bases and J by 3 bases, and 9 bases separated the two germline ends.

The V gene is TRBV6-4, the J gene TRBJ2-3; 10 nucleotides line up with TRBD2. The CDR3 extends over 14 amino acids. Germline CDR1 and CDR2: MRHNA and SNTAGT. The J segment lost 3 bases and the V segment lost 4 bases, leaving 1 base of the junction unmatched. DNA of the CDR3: TGTGCCAGCAGTGCAGCGGGAGGGACAGATACGCAGTATTTT. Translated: CASSAAGGTDTQYF.

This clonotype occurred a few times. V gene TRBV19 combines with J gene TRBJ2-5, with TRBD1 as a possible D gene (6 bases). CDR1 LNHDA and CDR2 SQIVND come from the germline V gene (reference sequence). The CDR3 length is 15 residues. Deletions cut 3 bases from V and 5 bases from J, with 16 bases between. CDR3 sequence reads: CASSIGLGTMETQYF. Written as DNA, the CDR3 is TGTGCCAGTAGTATTGGTCTAGGGACAATGGAGACCCAGTACTTC.